This T cell receptor (beta chain) derives from a study of technical replicates of blood from a few donors (dated by TCRdb to 2015 to 2018). The library was built by means of the immunoSEQ multiplex PCR assay. TCRdb mirrors the immuneACCESS table, restricted to in-frame sequences. Some clones are absent from its copies; in checked studies, under half trace to an unresolved V gene, and the reason for the others is unknown. Present in this sample are approximately 79,000 clones, around 97% of which were seen just once. The top ten hold roughly 0.2% of the sample. For this chain, trimming is 5 bases at the V end and 4 bases at the J end, and the number of junction bases without a gene match is 4. The CDR3 holds 15 amino acids from the cysteine to the phenylalanine. Solely the CDR3 DNA is kept, with 45 bases framed from the first base. Sequences MNHEY (CDR1) and SMNVEV (CDR2) are obtained from the germline V gene (reference sequence).

As concerns this clone: This receptor's antigen is unknown. It has no much larger one-base neighbor in the sample; base qualities were not kept.

The V gene is TRBV27 and the J gene is TRBJ2-5; TRBD2 fits 13 bases in the junction. This TCR was sampled from a human donor in good health. The sample consisted of T cells isolated from PBMCs. In nucleotide form, the sequence is TGTGCCAGCAGTCCCTGGACTAGCGGGGGAGAGACCCAGTACTTC. Translated, it gives CASSPWTSGGETQYF.